The source of this T cell receptor (beta chain) is a study of blood T cell repertoires in COVID-19 (TCRdb year 2020). Regarding the complete study: The collaborator samples originated in the United States, Italy and Spain and spanned the acute and convalescent phases of COVID-19. The prospective study material was composed of cDNA or gDNA derived from T cells, B-cell-depleted T cells, or PBMCs. Subjects who had been exposed to COVID-19, were actively infected with it, or had recovered from it provided the deeply sampled blood TCRbeta repertoires that made up the dataset. A freely available public database, intended as a resource for researchers studying the immune response to SARS-CoV-2, is where the repertoires were released. Samples were obtained from the ongoing ImmuneRACE study (first 160 participants) and from 1,000 to 1,500 subjects provided by 6 global collaborators. The sample metadata nearly always contained a de-identified subject ID, COVID-19 status, age in years and sex. HLA class I and class II types, where available, came from metadata supplied by the sample provider rather than from assay-based typing. Here is what the overall study found, with its caveats: The amount of clinical and demographic metadata varied by source and participant and was provided uncurated.

Concerning this clone itself: Its target antigen remains unknown. Base qualities are not recorded, but no much larger clone differs from it by a single base.

TCRbeta CDR3 regions were amplified from genomic DNA by means of the immunoSEQ Assay, a bias-controlled multiplex PCR. In the source study's methods: Nucleated cell counts per sample were estimated from amplification of reference gene primers within the assay. Sequence reads were collapsed and filtered to measure the absolute abundance of every unique TCRbeta CDR3 rearrangement. Productive Simpson clonality was computed per sample as the square root of Simpson's diversity index over productive rearrangements. This immuneACCESS table, as held by TCRdb, lists in-frame sequences with V and J called but not all clones. Of the missing ones, under half trace to an unresolved V gene in checked studies; the others have no known cause. V and J calls plus clone size are reproduced from that table; the DNA served to infer D and trimming. The sample table records 100,000 to 150,000 clones; 85% of these occur just once. Of the sample, 3% to 5% is held by the ten largest clones.

Whole blood was collected in K2EDTA tubes by collaborating institutions according to the institutions' own protocols. For TCRbeta analysis, collaborators shipped samples as frozen whole blood, isolated PBMCs, or DNA extracted from either of those sample types. The clonotype originates from a man aged 55 to 70 with acute or convalescent COVID-19. Sequenced: peripheral blood.

The nucleotide sequence is TGTGCCACCAGTGACCCCAAGACAGGGGACAATCAGCCCCAGCATTTT. This translates into CATSDPKTGDNQPQHF. The chain is assembled from TRBV24-1 and TRBJ1-5; TRBD1 lines up with 8 middle nucleotides. The cysteine opens and the phenylalanine closes a CDR3 of 16 amino acids. Only the CDR3 part of the read is kept: 48 bases, read in frame from the first base. CDR1 and CDR2, looked up from the germline V gene, are KGHDR and SFDVKD. Here V drops 4 bases and J drops 3 bases, and the junction holds 7 bases not matched to any gene.